This passage covers 5 T cell receptor beta chains from one sample sequenced in a study of T-cell memory formation after mild COVID-19. TCRdb fed the 5' RACE reads into MiXCR, producing one record per CDR3 protein. The sample comprises 450,000 to 650,000 distinct CDR3 sequences, about a fifth of which are singletons, and about 12% rests with the top ten. Input material: PBMCs or a T cell subset sorted from them (not recorded which). These receptors were collected from an adult woman who had mild COVID-19 (a few samples of this study predate the infection). Cell type and time point are not known.

The V gene is TRBV20-1, the J gene TRBJ1-2, with D unclear. The V gene's germline CDR1 is DFQATT and CDR2 SNEGSKA (reference sequence). The CDR3 loop spans 11 amino acids. V lost 0 bases and J lost 8, with 7 bases in between. CDR3 in DNA: TGCAGTGCTAGAGATACTTCGGGCTACACCTTC. Its translation: CSARDTSGYTF.

The rearrangement joins TRBV7-9 to TRBJ2-7; a possible D gene is TRBD1 (5 bases). CDR1 and CDR2 from the germline V gene are SEHNR and FQNEAQ (reference sequence). Between the trimmed V and J ends, which lost 7 bases and 3 bases, there was a span of 10 bases. The CDR3 spans 12 residues. In nucleotides, the CDR3 is TGTGCCAGCACGAACAGGATCTACGAGCAGTACTTC. Protein sequence: CASTNRIYEQYF. The full variable domain, its missing parts supplied by reference TRBV7-9 and TRBJ2-7, is DTGVSQNPRHKITKRGQNVTFRCDPISEHNRLYWYRQTLGQGPEFLTYFQNEAQLEKSRLLSDRFSAERPKGSFSTLEIQRTEQGDSAMYLCASTNRIYEQYFGPGTRLTVT.

The chain employs TRBV2 and TRBJ1-5; D call uncertain. The CDR3 contains 14 residues. The V end was cut by 1 base, the J end by 1 base, with 5 bases between. The germline gives CDR1 SNHLY, CDR2 FYNNEI. The CDR3 nucleotides are TGTGCCAGCAGTGAAGGCGGCAGCAATCAGCCCCAGCATTTT. It specifies CASSEGGSNQPQHF.

This clonotype appeared many times. V usage is TRBV5-1 and J usage is TRBJ2-5; possibly TRBD2 for D (6 bases). CDR1 and CDR2 (germline): SGHRS, YFSETQ. With 3 bases removed from V and 5 bases from J, the gap between germline ends came to 8 bases. The CDR3 is 12 amino acids. CDR3 region: CASSYGGETQYF. The CDR3 coding sequence is TGCGCCAGCAGCTATGGAGGGGAGACCCAGTACTTC.

The chain combines TRBV11-2 with TRBJ1-1; D unclear. This CDR3 is 17 amino acids long. Deletions cut 0 bases from V and 4 bases from J, with 18 bases between. CDR1 and CDR2 from the germline V gene are SGHAT and FQNNGV. The CDR3: CASSLDLNVGGGTEAFF. The CDR3 DNA reads TGTGCCAGCAGCTTAGATCTAAACGTCGGAGGAGGCACTGAAGCTTTCTTT.